What follows describes a single TCR beta chain. Its antigen is unknown. This sample is drawn from a study of cytomegalovirus exposure and HLA in healthy donors. Study overall: Unique TCRs from HLA-typed donors, around 93 million of them, were held in an early data release.

Study outcomes and limitations: Later analysis found that TCR beta chains associated with HLA were more clonally expanded than other, equally common chains. Near-uniform donor sequencing depth was presumed by presence/absence analyses. A prior analysis recorded that most TCR beta V segments were productive about 87% or about 30% of the time.

PCR amplification relied on 60 Vbeta primers (plus 13 Jbeta primers). Libraries were prepared by immunoSEQ multiplex PCR; TCRdb keeps only in-frame clonotypes and omits some of them. The data hold 110,000 to 150,000 clones, with over 70% observed a single time. Germline V gene lookup returns CDR1 MNHNS and CDR2 SASEGT. The CDR3 has 16 amino acids. Trimming left V 4 bases short and J 4 bases short, with 19 bases between. The chain has TRBV6-1 and TRBJ1-2; D is perhaps TRBD1 (6 bases). This sequence was found in a man aged 25-45 years in good health and CMV-seronegative. Sequencing was carried out using PBMCs. CDR3 region: CASSVIFVGALYGYTF. The CDR3 DNA sequence: TGTGCCAGCAGTGTAATTTTTGTGGGGGCGCTCTATGGCTACACCTTC.